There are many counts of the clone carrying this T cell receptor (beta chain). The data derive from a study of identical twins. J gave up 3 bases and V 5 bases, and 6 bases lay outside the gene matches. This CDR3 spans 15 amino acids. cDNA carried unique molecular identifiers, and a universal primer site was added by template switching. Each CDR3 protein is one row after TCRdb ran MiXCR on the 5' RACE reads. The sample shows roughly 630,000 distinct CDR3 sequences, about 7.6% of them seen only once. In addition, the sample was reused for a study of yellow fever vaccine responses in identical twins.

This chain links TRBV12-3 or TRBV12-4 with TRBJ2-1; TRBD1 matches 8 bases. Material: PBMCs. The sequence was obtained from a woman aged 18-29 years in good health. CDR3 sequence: CASSPSRGLYNEQFF. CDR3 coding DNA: TGTGCCAGCAGTCCTAGCAGGGGGCTCTACAATGAGCAGTTCTTC.